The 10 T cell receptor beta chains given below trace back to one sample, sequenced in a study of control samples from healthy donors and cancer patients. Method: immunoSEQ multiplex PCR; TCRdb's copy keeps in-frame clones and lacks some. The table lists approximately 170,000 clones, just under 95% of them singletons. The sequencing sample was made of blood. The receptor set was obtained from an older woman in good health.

The CDR3 nucleotides read TGTGCCAGTACCATCCAAACAGGGGGAATTTACTATGGCTACACCTTC. Its translation is CASTIQTGGIYYGYTF. The J gene is TRBJ1-2, the V gene TRBV19; 8 bases line up with TRBD1. This CDR3 region has 16 residues. Germline V gene data show CDR1 as LNHDA and CDR2 as SQIVND (reference sequence). J lost 3 bases, V lost 7 bases, and 13 bases had no gene match.

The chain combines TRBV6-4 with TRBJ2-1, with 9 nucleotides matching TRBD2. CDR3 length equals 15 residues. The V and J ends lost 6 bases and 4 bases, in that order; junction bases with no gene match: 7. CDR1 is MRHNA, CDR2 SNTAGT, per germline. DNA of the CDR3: TGTGCCAGCAGGGTTAGCGGGGGTGAATACAATGAGCAGTTCTTC. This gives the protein CASRVSGGEYNEQFF.

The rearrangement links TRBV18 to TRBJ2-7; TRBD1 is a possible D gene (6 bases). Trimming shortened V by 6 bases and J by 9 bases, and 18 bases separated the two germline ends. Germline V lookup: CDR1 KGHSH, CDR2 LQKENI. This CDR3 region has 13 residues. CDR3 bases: TGTGCCAGCTCCCCTTATGAACAGGGAGTGCAGTACTTC. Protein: CASSPYEQGVQYF. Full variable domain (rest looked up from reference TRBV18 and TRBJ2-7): NAGVMQNPRHLVRRRGQEARLRCSPMKGHSHVYWYRQLPEEGLKFMVYLQKENIIDESGMPKERFSAEFPKEGPSILRIQQVVRGDSAAYFCASSPYEQGVQYFGPGTRLTVT.

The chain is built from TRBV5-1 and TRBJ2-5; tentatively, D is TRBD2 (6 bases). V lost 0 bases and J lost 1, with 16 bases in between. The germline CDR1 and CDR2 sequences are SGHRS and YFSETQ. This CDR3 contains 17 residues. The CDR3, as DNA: TGCGCCAGCAGCTTGGCTCGGGACTCGTACTCCCAAGAGACCCAGTACTTC. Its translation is CASSLARDSYSQETQYF. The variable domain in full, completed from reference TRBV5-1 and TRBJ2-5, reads KAGVTQTPRYLIKTRGQQVTLSCSPISGHRSVSWYQQTPGQGLQFLFEYFSETQRNKGNFPGRFSGRQFSNSRSEMNVSTLELGDSALYLCASSLARDSYSQETQYFGPGTRLLVL.

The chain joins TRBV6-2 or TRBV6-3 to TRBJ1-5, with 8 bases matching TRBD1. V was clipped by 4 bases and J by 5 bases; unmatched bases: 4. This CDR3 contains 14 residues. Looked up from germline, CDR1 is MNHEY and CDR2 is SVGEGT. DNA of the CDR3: TGTGCCAGCAGTTCGGCAGGGGGCCATCAGCCCCAGCATTTT. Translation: CASSSAGGHQPQHF.

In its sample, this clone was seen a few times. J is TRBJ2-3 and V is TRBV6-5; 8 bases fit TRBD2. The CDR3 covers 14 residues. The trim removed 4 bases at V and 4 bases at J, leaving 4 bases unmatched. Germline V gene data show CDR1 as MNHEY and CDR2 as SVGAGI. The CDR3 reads CASSFGGAADTQYF. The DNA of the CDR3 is TGTGCCAGCAGTTTCGGGGGGGCTGCAGATACGCAGTATTTT.

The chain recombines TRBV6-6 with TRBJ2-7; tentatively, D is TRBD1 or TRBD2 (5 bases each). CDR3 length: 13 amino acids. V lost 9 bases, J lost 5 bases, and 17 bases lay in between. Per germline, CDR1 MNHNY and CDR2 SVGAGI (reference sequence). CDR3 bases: TGTGCCAGTTCGCGGGTTGGGGCCCACGAGCAGTACTTC. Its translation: CASSRVGAHEQYF.

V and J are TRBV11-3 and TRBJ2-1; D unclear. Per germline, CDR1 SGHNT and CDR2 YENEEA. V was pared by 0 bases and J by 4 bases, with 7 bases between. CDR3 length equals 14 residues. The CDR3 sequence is CASSLEGGYNEQFF. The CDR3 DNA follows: TGTGCCAGCAGCTTAGAGGGCGGTTACAATGAGCAGTTCTTC.

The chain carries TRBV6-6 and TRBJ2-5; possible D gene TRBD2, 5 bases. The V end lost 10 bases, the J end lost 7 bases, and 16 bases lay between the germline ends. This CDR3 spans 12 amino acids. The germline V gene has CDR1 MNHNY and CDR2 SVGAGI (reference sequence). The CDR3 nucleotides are TGTGCCACCGAGACTATCTGGCGGACCCAGTACTTC. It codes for CATETIWRTQYF.

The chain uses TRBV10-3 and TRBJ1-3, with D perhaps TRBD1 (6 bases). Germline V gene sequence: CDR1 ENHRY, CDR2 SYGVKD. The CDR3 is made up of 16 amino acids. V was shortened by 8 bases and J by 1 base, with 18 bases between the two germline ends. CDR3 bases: TGTGCCATCTCCTCGTCTGGGGGCGGTTCTGGAAACACCATATATTTT. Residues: CAISSSGGGSGNTIYF.